A single sample is the source of the 12 T cell receptor beta chains below, sequenced in a study of vaccination effects on CD4 cells after COVID-19. Libraries were prepared by immunoSEQ multiplex PCR; TCRdb keeps only in-frame clonotypes and omits some of them. The profile shows about 27,000 clones, roughly two thirds of them singletons. What these receptors recognize is not known. The ViraFEST assay expanded antigen-specific CD4+ T cells with viral peptide pools before sequencing. Having been cultured for 9 to 11 days, the cells underwent CD4+ T cell isolation. Vaccine recipients lacked prior SARS-CoV-2 infection and had negative nucleocapsid antibodies. This specimen consisted of CD4+ T cells from PBMCs cultured with SARS-CoV-2 spike peptides, obtained before COVID-19 vaccination. The receptor set was obtained from a human donor who received a COVID-19 vaccine.

The gene calls are TRBV4-1 and TRBJ2-2; TRBD1 aligns across 9 bases. After removal of 3 bases from V and 1 base from J, the junction contained 3 bases not matched to a gene. CDR1 MGHRA and CDR2 YSYEKL come from the germline V gene. The CDR3 is made up of 16 amino acids. For the CDR3, the DNA is TGCGCCAGCAGCCAGATGGACAGGGGGAACACCGGGGAGCTGTTTTTT. Translated: CASSQMDRGNTGELFF.

This chain joins TRBV2 and TRBJ1-4; 7 bases map to TRBD1. J gave up 5 bases and V 4 bases, and 7 bases lay outside the gene matches. The V gene's germline CDR1 is SNHLY and CDR2 FYNNEI. The CDR3 runs to 15 residues. The CDR3 bases are TGTGCCAGCAGTGTTACAGGGGCGGGAAATGAAAAACTGTTTTTT. It is translated as CASSVTGAGNEKLFF.

This clone was detected a few times. The V and J genes are TRBV5-4 and TRBJ1-4; the D gene is possibly TRBD1 (6 bases). CDR3 length: 14 residues. V was pared by 2 bases and J by 3 bases, with 8 bases between. The V gene's germline CDR1 is SGHNT and CDR2 YYREEE (reference sequence). CDR3 bases: TGTGCCAGCAGCTTTGAGGGGGCTAATGAAAAACTGTTTTTT. Protein sequence: CASSFEGANEKLFF.

By sample share, this clone is large. The chain carries TRBV16 and TRBJ1-5, with D unclear. Germline V gene data show CDR1 as KGHSY and CDR2 as FQNENV. Between the trimmed V and J ends, which lost 0 bases and 1 base, there was a span of 7 bases. The CDR3 runs to 15 residues. CDR3 loop: CASSQSTGSNQPQHF. As DNA, the CDR3 is TGTGCCAGCAGCCAATCAACGGGAAGCAATCAGCCCCAGCATTTT.

V and J are TRBV14 and TRBJ1-3, with D unclear. The CDR3 extends over 16 amino acids. V shed 1 base and J shed 7 bases, with 17 bases lying between them. Germline CDR1 and CDR2: SGHDN and FVKESK. This CDR3 reads CASSQGVGEIWNTIYF. The CDR3 coding sequence is TGTGCCAGCAGCCAAGGAGTCGGCGAAATTTGGAACACCATATATTTT.

This clone was detected only a few times. J is TRBJ1-4 and V is TRBV2, with a tentative D call TRBD1 (5 bases). The V gene lost 6 bases and the J gene lost 7 bases, with 18 bases spanning the gap. Germline values: CDR1 SNHLY, CDR2 FYNNEI. CDR3 size: 15 residues. The CDR3 loop is CASRRTGTDTEKLFF. In DNA, the CDR3 is TGTGCCAGCAGGCGCACCGGGACGGACACTGAAAAACTGTTTTTT.

J is TRBJ2-7 and V is TRBV5-1; perhaps TRBD1 as D (5 bases). Trimming removed 4 bases from V and 3 bases from J, with 14 bases in between. Germline V gene sequence: CDR1 SGHRS, CDR2 YFSETQ. The CDR3 covers 14 residues. The chain's CDR3 is CASSPRQINYEQYF. CDR3 bases: TGCGCCAGCAGCCCAAGACAGATTAACTACGAGCAGTACTTC.

This clone was counted a few times. The CDR3 sequence: CASSLSQPYEQYF. DNA for the CDR3: TGTGCCAGCAGTTTGTCACAGCCCTACGAGCAGTACTTC. This chain links TRBV27 with TRBJ2-7; D call uncertain. The CDR3 is 13 amino acids. Germline V lookup: CDR1 MNHEY, CDR2 SMNVEV (reference sequence). V was trimmed by 3 bases and J by 2 bases, leaving 8 bases between them.

This chain uses TRBV6-5 with TRBJ1-4; TRBD1 might be the D (6 bases). Per germline, CDR1 MNHEY and CDR2 SVGAGI. V gave up 10 bases and J gave up 8 bases, with 20 bases separating them. This CDR3 is built from 14 residues. CDR3 sequence reads: CATRGGQGYEKLFF. CDR3 DNA sequence: TGTGCCACCCGAGGGGGGCAGGGATACGAAAAACTGTTTTTT.

Notes on this clone: The junction does not match germline at one end; this may be a read error. The gene calls are TRBV19 and TRBJ1-2; possibly TRBD1 for D (5 bases). Germline CDR1 is LNHDA and CDR2 is SQIVND (reference sequence). The CDR3 has 13 residues. The CDR3 region is CVSSMTAGYGYTF. DNA of the CDR3: TGTGTCAGTAGTATGACAGCAGGCTATGGCTACACCTTC.

The chain links TRBV6-5 to TRBJ1-2; 7 positions match TRBD1. CDR1 and CDR2 from the germline V gene are MNHEY and SVGAGI. J gave up 4 bases and V 2 bases, and 7 bases lay outside the gene matches. CDR3 length: 15 amino acids. The CDR3, as DNA: TGTGCCAGCAGTTACCGGGACAGCGCTTTCTATGGCTACACCTTC. This gives the protein CASSYRDSAFYGYTF.

This sequence joins TRBV19 and TRBJ2-3; weak D call: TRBD2 (5 bases). The CDR3 spans 13 residues. V lost 4 bases and J lost 5, with 10 bases in between. The germline V gene has CDR1 LNHDA and CDR2 SQIVND (reference sequence). As DNA, the CDR3 is TGTGCCAGTAGTAGGGAAAGCGGAGATACGCAGTATTTT. Translating gives CASSRESGDTQYF.